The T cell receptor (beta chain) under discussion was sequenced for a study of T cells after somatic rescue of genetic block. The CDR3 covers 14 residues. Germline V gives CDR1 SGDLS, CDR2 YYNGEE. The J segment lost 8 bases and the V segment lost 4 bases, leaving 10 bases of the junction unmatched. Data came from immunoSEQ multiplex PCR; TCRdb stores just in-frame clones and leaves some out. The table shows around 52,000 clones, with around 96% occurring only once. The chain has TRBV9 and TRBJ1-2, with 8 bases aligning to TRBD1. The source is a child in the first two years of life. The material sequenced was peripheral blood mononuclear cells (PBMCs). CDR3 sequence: CASSLDRVRGGYTF. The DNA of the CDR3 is TGTGCCAGCAGCCTGGACAGGGTACGGGGCGGCTACACCTTC.